This T cell receptor beta chain was identified during a study of cytomegalovirus exposure and HLA in healthy donors. Whole-study findings and limits: According to the study, approximately 150 TCR beta chains were cytomegalovirus-associated. Per a later analysis, 15,000 to 20,000 TCR beta sequences showed association with HLA alleles at 0.05 false discovery rate.

Healthy bone marrow donors formed the donor group. Trimming cost V 4 bases and J 6 bases, with 4 bases left between them. Per germline, CDR1 MNHEY and CDR2 SMNVEV (reference sequence). The CDR3 is 11 residues long. Comment on this clone: Its antigen is undetermined.

A multiplex PCR was run with 60 Vbeta primers and 13 Jbeta primers. Repertoires were generated with immunoSEQ multiplex PCR, while TCRdb's copy carries only in-frame clones and drops some. The sample consists of more than 85,000 clones, 60% to 85% of them appearing once. The TCR was taken from a boy aged 5-17 years in good health and CMV-seronegative. Sequences were obtained from PBMCs. The chain employs TRBV27 and TRBJ2-1, with unresolved D. The CDR3 DNA follows: TGTGCCAGCAGTTCTCCCAATGAGCAGTTCTTC. It codes for CASSSPNEQFF.